This T cell receptor beta chain is from a study of cytomegalovirus exposure and HLA in healthy donors. The PCR made use of 60 Vbeta and 13 Jbeta primers. Clones were read by immunoSEQ multiplex PCR, and TCRdb kept only the in-frame ones, dropping some. The sample holds around 130,000 clones, around 80% seen once. Study-level findings and limits: V segments that were indistinguishable, TRBV6-2 and TRBV6-3 among them, were omitted from analysis. A few CMV-associated chains were confirmed in vitro to be specific for CMV antigens.

As concerns this clone: No antigen is known for it.

The V gene's germline CDR1 is SGHRS and CDR2 YFSETQ. This CDR3 is 13 amino acids long. The junction had 6 bases not matched to a gene; V was cut back by 5 bases and J by 5 bases. The rearrangement links TRBV5-1 to TRBJ2-7; 8 bases fit TRBD1. Material: PBMCs. The origin of this receptor is a woman younger than 35 in good health and CMV-seropositive. Here the CDR3 reads CASRPGQVDEQYF. The CDR3 DNA follows: TGCGCCAGCAGACCGGGACAGGTCGACGAGCAGTACTTC.